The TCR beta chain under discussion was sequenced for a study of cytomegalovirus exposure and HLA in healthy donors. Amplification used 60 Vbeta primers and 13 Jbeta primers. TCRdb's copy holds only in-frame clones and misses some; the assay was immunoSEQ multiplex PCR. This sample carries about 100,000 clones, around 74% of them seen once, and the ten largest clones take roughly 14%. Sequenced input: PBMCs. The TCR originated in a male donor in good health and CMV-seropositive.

For the CDR3, the DNA is TGTGCTTTGAACACTTCCGGGACAGGGGCCCATGGCTACACCTTC. This translates into CALNTSGTGAHGYTF. The gene calls are TRBV11-1 and TRBJ1-2, with TRBD1 matching over 10 bases. The germline V gene has CDR1 SGHAT and CDR2 FQDESV (reference sequence). The CDR3 has 15 residues.